This entry concerns a single TCR beta chain. The CDR3 runs 15 residues. V was pared by 1 base and J by 4 bases, with 13 bases between. Looked up from germline, CDR1 is LGHNA and CDR2 is YSLEER. This record comes from a study of blood T cell repertoires in COVID-19. At the level of the study: Collection of acute and convalescent COVID-19 samples took place in the United States, Italy and Spain. Nucleic acid was either cDNA or gDNA, and it came from T cells, B-cell-depleted T cells, or PBMCs.

Original processing methods: The assay estimated nucleated cells by amplifying reference gene primers. The assay was immunoSEQ multiplex PCR, and TCRdb's table has in-frame clones only and misses some. The D gene and trimming were derived from the DNA, and the V and J assignments and clone size from that table. The sample holds roughly 700,000 clones, around 90% seen once. The chain uses TRBV4-3 and TRBJ1-2; D is uncertain. The specimen was peripheral blood. The receptor was isolated from a woman younger than 30 with acute or convalescent COVID-19. Written as DNA, the CDR3 is TGCGCCAGCAGCCAAGGCAAGGGAGCGGGCTATGGCTACACCTTC. Its protein is CASSQGKGAGYGYTF.